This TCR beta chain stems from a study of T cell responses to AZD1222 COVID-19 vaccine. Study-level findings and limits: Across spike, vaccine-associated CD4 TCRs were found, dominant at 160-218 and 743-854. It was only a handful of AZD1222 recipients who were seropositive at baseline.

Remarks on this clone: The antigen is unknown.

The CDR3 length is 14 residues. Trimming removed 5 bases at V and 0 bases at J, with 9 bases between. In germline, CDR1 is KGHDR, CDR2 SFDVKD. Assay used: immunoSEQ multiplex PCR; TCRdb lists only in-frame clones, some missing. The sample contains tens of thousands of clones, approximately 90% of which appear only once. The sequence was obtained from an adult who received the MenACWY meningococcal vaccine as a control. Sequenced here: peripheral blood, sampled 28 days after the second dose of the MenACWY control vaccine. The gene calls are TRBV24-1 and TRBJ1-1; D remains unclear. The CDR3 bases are TGTGCCACCAGTGTTAAGGTAATGAACACTGAAGCTTTCTTT. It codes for CATSVKVMNTEAFF.